What follows are 23 T cell receptor beta chains derived from one specimen sequenced in a study of blood T cells in healthy people across ages. A J-beta primer mix and a sample-barcoded 5' primer were used in a second PCR of roughly 6 to 11 cycles. TCRdb re-called the 5' RACE reads with MiXCR, one entry per CDR3 protein. The sample contains around 1.5 million distinct CDR3 sequences, roughly a third of which appear only once. The specimen was blood. The receptors derive from a woman in her 30s in good health.

The genes are TRBV5-1 and TRBJ2-7, with 8 bases identical to TRBD1. Per the germline V gene, CDR1 is SGHRS and CDR2 is YFSETQ. The trim removed 4 bases at V and 3 bases at J, leaving 12 bases unmatched. The CDR3 covers 16 residues. CDR3 coding DNA: TGCGCCAGCAGCACGCAGCCCCGGGGACAGGACTACGAGCAGTACTTC. This gives the protein CASSTQPRGQDYEQYF.

The V call is TRBV7-8, the J call TRBJ1-4; perhaps TRBD1 as D (5 bases). CDR3 length: 17 residues. The V gene's germline CDR1 is SGHVS and CDR2 FQNEAQ. Trimming removed 0 bases from V and 5 bases from J, with 16 bases in between. The CDR3 coding sequence is TGTGCCAGCAGCTTAGCCAGAGGGGACGGACGAAATGAAAAACTGTTTTTT. It encodes CASSLARGDGRNEKLFF.

Comments on this clonotype: One end of the junction is discordant with germline, which a read error may explain. The CDR3 loop is CSVGHIPSNTGELFF. The CDR3 DNA is TGCAGTGTTGGACACATTCCTTCGAACACCGGGGAGCTGTTTTTT. V usage is TRBV29-1 and J usage is TRBJ2-2; D might be TRBD1 (5 bases). There are 15 residues in the CDR3. CDR1 SQVTM and CDR2 ANQGSEA come from the germline V gene.

The chain joins TRBV7-9 to TRBJ2-3; perhaps D is TRBD1 or TRBD2 (5 bases each). The germline V and J ends were trimmed by 1 base and 6 bases, with 17 bases remaining between them. The CDR3 has 16 residues. CDR1 and CDR2 from the germline V gene are SEHNR and FQNEAQ (reference sequence). Here the CDR3 reads CASSLDPGTPRDTQYF. CDR3 DNA: TGTGCCAGCAGCTTAGACCCCGGGACCCCTCGGGATACGCAGTATTTT.

The rearrangement links TRBV6-1 to TRBJ1-2; D is undetermined. V was clipped by 1 base and J by 4 bases, with 4 bases between them. CDR1 is MNHNS and CDR2 is SASEGT in the germline V gene. CDR3 length: 12 residues. CDR3 region: CASSEDAYGYTF. The CDR3 DNA is TGTGCCAGCAGTGAAGATGCCTATGGCTACACCTTC.

This chain connects TRBV4-1 to TRBJ1-5, with TRBD1 matching over 9 bases. Trimming cost V 3 bases and J 5 bases; bases outside gene matches: 5. The CDR3 is made up of 15 amino acids. Germline loops: CDR1 MGHRA, CDR2 YSYEKL. The CDR3 DNA is TGCGCCAGCAGCCACGTGGACAGGGGAGATCAGCCCCAGCATTTT. Its translation is CASSHVDRGDQPQHF.

J is TRBJ2-3 and V is TRBV4-2; D is perhaps TRBD1 (5 bases). Trimming pared 5 bases from V and 1 base from J, leaving 10 bases between. Per the germline V gene, CDR1 is LGHNA and CDR2 is YNFKEQ. The CDR3 extends over 14 amino acids. In DNA, the CDR3 is TGTGCCAGCAGCGAAGGGGATGGCACAGATACGCAGTATTTT. It translates to CASSEGDGTDTQYF.

This clonotype turned up a few times. This rearrangement joins TRBV28 to TRBJ2-5, with 14 nucleotides matching TRBD2. Looked up from germline, CDR1 is MDHEN and CDR2 is SYDVKM. J was trimmed by 7 bases and V by 4 bases; bases with no gene match: 8. The CDR3 is 16 amino acids. DNA for the CDR3: TGTGCCAGCAGTTCCTGGACTAGCGGGGGGTCGGTGACCCAGTACTTC. It codes for CASSSWTSGGSVTQYF. Complete variable domain (other parts from reference TRBV28 and TRBJ2-5): DVKVTQSSRYLVKRTGEKVFLECVQDMDHENMFWYRQDPGLGLRLIYFSYDVKMKEKGDIPEGYSVSREKKERFSLILESASTNQTSMYLCASSSWTSGGSVTQYFGPGTRLLVL.

The V call is TRBV10-2, the J call TRBJ2-5; D tentatively reads TRBD1 or TRBD2 (5 bases each). There are 17 residues in the CDR3. Germline V gives CDR1 WSHSY, CDR2 SAAADI. V lost 5 bases to trimming and J lost 2 bases, with 21 bases between them. The CDR3 DNA sequence: TGCGCCAGCAGTAAACCCAGCGGAGGTGGGGCACAAGAGACCCAGTACTTC. Translating gives CASSKPSGGGAQETQYF.

Worth noting for this clonotype: Since a much larger clone is just one base distant, this may be a read error. This chain joins TRBV29-1 and TRBJ2-5; D uncertain. The CDR3 contains 12 residues. CDR1 is SQVTM, CDR2 ANQGSEA, per germline. CDR3 loop: CSVGHTQGTQYF. In nucleotides, the CDR3 is TGCAGCGTTGGTCACACCCAAGGGACCCAGTACTTC. The whole variable domain, filled in from reference TRBV29-1 and TRBJ2-5, reads SAVISQKPSRDICQRGTSLTIQCQVDSQVTMMFWYRQQPGQSLTLIATANQGSEATYESGFVIDKFPISRPNLTFSTLTVSNMSPEDSSIYLCSVGHTQGTQYFGPGTRLLVL.

This clonotype has only a few counts. The V gene is TRBV5-1, the J gene TRBJ1-4; D is ambiguous. CDR1 is SGHRS and CDR2 is YFSETQ in the germline V gene. The CDR3 extends over 14 amino acids. Trimming stripped 4 bases from V and 1 base from J, with 8 bases between. The CDR3 is CASSIFGTNEKLFF. The CDR3 DNA reads TGCGCCAGCAGCATTTTCGGAACTAATGAAAAACTGTTTTTT. Using reference TRBV5-1 and TRBJ1-4 for the parts outside the CDR3, the full variable domain is KAGVTQTPRYLIKTRGQQVTLSCSPISGHRSVSWYQQTPGQGLQFLFEYFSETQRNKGNFPGRFSGRQFSNSRSEMNVSTLELGDSALYLCASSIFGTNEKLFFGSGTQLSVL.

This clonotype has just a few counts. The chain couples TRBV6-5 to TRBJ2-7; D possibly corresponds to TRBD2 (6 bases). Trimming shortened V by 10 bases and J by 3 bases, and 13 bases separated the two germline ends. CDR1 and CDR2 from the germline V gene are MNHEY and SVGAGI. CDR3 length: 12 residues. The CDR3 bases are TGTGCCACGCTGGGACTCCACTACGAGCAGTACTTC. Residues: CATLGLHYEQYF.

A word on this clonotype: Germline is not matched at one junction end, which may reflect a read error. The chain couples TRBV2 to TRBJ2-7; 7 positions agree with TRBD1. Germline V gene data show CDR1 as SNHLY and CDR2 as FYNNEI. This CDR3 comprises 12 residues. The CDR3 bases are TGTGCCAGCGGTGACAGGGTCGGTGACCAGTACTTC. It translates to CASGDRVGDQYF.

This clonotype was seen repeatedly, ten times or more. The chain employs TRBV29-1 and TRBJ2-3; D is undetermined. CDR1 SQVTM and CDR2 ANQGSEA come from the germline V gene. V was clipped by 7 bases and J by 0 bases, with 8 bases between them. There are 12 residues in the CDR3. In DNA, the CDR3 is TGCAGCGGTTTTGATAGCACAGATACGCAGTATTTT. Translating gives CSGFDSTDTQYF.

The CDR3 nucleotides are TGTGCCAGCAGTTACTCGAGTAGCGGGAGAAATGAGCAGTTCTTC. Translating it yields CASSYSSSGRNEQFF. This sequence joins TRBV6-5 and TRBJ2-1; 9 nucleotides line up with TRBD2. V shed 0 bases and J 7 bases; nucleotides not matched to a gene: 4. CDR3 length: 15 amino acids. From germline, CDR1 is MNHEY and CDR2 SVGAGI.

V and J are TRBV6-1 and TRBJ2-5; TRBD2 agrees at 9 bases. The J call may be mistaken, given a closer DNA end match to TRBJ2-7. The CDR3 has 15 residues. The germline V gene has CDR1 MNHNS and CDR2 SASEGT. CDR3 bases: TGTGCCAGCAGGGACGGTGCTAGCGGGAAGAACGAGCAGTACTTC. Its protein is CASRDGASGKNEQYF.

This clonotype has just a few counts. The V gene is TRBV6-5, the J gene TRBJ1-4; 9 bases map to TRBD1. The CDR3 loop spans 15 amino acids. CDR1 is MNHEY, CDR2 SVGAGI, per germline. With 5 bases clipped from V and 7 bases from J, the junction kept 8 bases outside the gene matches. The CDR3 here is CASSPRGTGSEKLFF. DNA of the CDR3: TGTGCCAGCAGTCCAAGGGGGACAGGGAGTGAAAAACTGTTTTTT.

J is TRBJ2-1 and V is TRBV5-1; D is unclear. The CDR3 spans 14 residues. Between the trimmed V and J ends, which lost 4 bases and 3 bases, there was a span of 11 bases. The germline gives CDR1 SGHRS, CDR2 YFSETQ. CDR3 residues: CASSPYVDYNEQFF. CDR3 nucleotides: TGCGCCAGCAGCCCCTATGTAGACTACAATGAGCAGTTCTTC.

On this clonotype: Since a much larger clone is just one base distant, this may be a read error. J is TRBJ1-2 and V is TRBV25-1; TRBD1 might be the D (5 bases). Per germline, CDR1 MGHDK and CDR2 SYGVNS. There are 13 residues in the CDR3. The DNA for the CDR3 is TGTGCCGGCAGTGAGGAGACAGCCTATGGCTACACCTTC. Amino acids: CAGSEETAYGYTF.

In its sample, this clonotype was seen a few times. The chain links TRBV12-5 to TRBJ2-5; 7 nucleotides line up with TRBD1. CDR1 is LGHNT and CDR2 is FRNRAP in the germline V gene. J lost 3 bases, V lost 6 bases, and 7 bases had no gene match. The CDR3 has 14 residues. CDR3 loop: CASGPGQGEETQYF. DNA for the CDR3: TGTGCTAGTGGCCCGGGCCAGGGGGAAGAGACCCAGTACTTC.

This chain uses TRBV4-2 with TRBJ2-1; tentative D call: TRBD2 (6 bases). This CDR3 has 18 amino acids. V lost 0 bases and J lost 0, with 15 bases in between. Germline CDR1 and CDR2: LGHNA and YNFKEQ. In DNA, the CDR3 is TGTGCCAGCAGCCAAGATTACTTCGGGAGCTTCTCCTACAATGAGCAGTTCTTC. Protein product: CASSQDYFGSFSYNEQFF.

In this sample, this clonotype turned up many times. This chain joins TRBV4-1 and TRBJ1-4; 10 bases align to TRBD1. CDR1 is MGHRA and CDR2 is YSYEKL in the germline V gene. The CDR3 contains 13 residues. Trimming cost V 8 bases and J 5 bases; bases outside gene matches: 2. CDR3 residues: CASSDRGNEKLFF. DNA for the CDR3: TGCGCCAGCTCGGACAGGGGGAATGAAAAACTGTTTTTT.

The chain is built from TRBV20-1 and TRBJ2-3; 12 positions match TRBD2. CDR3 size: 15 residues. CDR1 and CDR2 (germline): DFQATT, SNEGSKA (reference sequence). V lost 3 bases to trimming and J lost 10 bases; unmatched junction nucleotides: 11. The CDR3 region is CSASRRLAGDISQYF. The CDR3 DNA sequence: TGCAGTGCTAGCCGCCGACTAGCGGGAGACATTTCGCAGTATTTT.